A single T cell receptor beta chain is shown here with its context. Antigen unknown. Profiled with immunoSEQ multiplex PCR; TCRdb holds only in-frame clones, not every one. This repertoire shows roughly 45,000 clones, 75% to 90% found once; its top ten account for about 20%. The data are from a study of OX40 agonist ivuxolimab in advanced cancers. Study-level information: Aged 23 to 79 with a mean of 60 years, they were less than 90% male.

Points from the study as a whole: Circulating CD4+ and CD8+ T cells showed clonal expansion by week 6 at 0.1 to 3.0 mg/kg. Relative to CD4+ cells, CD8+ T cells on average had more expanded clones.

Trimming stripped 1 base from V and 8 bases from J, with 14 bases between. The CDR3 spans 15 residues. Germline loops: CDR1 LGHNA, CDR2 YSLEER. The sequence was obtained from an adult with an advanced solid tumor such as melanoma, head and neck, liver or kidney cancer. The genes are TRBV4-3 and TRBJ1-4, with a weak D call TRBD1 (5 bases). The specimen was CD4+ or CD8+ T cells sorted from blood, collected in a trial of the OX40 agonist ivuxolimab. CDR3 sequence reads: CASSQGAGSKEKLFF. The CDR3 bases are TGCGCCAGCAGCCAAGGAGCAGGGTCCAAGGAAAAACTGTTTTTT.